This TCR beta chain was found in a study of T cells after yellow fever vaccination. Study-level background: SMART-Seq v4 Ultra Low Input prepared libraries from low-cell fractions.

This clonotype was seen at least ten times. Its target is not known. Via MiXCR, TCRdb re-called the 5' RACE reads, giving one row per CDR3 protein. The sample lists 300,000 to 450,000 distinct CDR3 sequences, around 6.5% occurring once. The CDR3 has 13 residues. The V end lost 4 bases, the J end lost 9 bases, and 14 bases lay between the germline ends. Germline CDR1 reads SGHRS; CDR2 reads YFSETQ. Study-level results: The bulk population could contribute abundant contaminating clonotypes to FACS-sorted repertoires. Post-booster repertoires contained most primary-vaccination clones again (about 95% CD4, roughly 90% CD8).

V usage is TRBV5-1 and J usage is TRBJ1-5, with no clear D. The source was PBMCs, collected 5 days after the yellow fever booster vaccination. This sequence was found in a man younger than 45 who received the YFV17D yellow fever vaccine. The CDR3 sequence: CASSPGSGVPQHF. DNA for the CDR3: TGCGCCAGCAGCCCTGGCAGCGGGGTGCCCCAGCATTTT.